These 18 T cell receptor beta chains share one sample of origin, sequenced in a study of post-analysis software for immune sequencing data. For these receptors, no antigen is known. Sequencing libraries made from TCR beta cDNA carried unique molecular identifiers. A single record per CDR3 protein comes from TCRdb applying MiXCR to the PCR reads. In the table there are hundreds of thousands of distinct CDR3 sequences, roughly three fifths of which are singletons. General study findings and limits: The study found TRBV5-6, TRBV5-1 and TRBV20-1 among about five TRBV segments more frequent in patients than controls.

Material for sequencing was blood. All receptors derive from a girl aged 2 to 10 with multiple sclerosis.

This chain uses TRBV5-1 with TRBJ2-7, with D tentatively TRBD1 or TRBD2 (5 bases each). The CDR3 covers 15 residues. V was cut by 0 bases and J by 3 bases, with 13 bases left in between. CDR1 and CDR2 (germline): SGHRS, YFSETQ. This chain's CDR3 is CASSLVTGRSYEQYF. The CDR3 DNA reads TGCGCCAGCAGCTTGGTAACGGGACGGAGCTACGAGCAGTACTTC.

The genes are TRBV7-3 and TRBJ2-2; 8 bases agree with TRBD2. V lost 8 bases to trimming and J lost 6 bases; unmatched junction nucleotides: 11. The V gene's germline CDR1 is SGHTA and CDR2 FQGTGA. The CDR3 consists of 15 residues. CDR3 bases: TGTGCCAGCGGCCCCATCCGGCGGGAGGCCGGGGAGCTGTTTTTT. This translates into CASGPIRREAGELFF.

CDR3: CSARESGSYGYEQYF. The DNA for the CDR3 is TGCAGTGCTAGAGAATCAGGAAGTTATGGGTACGAGCAGTACTTC. The chain has TRBV20-1 and TRBJ2-4; D unresolved. The J call may be in error: the DNA end matches TRBJ2-7 better. This CDR3 has 15 residues. Germline V gives CDR1 DFQATT, CDR2 SNEGSKA (reference sequence).

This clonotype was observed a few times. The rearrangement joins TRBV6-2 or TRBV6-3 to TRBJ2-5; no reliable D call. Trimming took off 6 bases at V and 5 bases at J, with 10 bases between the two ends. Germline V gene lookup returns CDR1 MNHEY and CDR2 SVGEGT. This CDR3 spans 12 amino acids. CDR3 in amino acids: CASRPIKETQYF. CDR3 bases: TGTGCCAGCAGGCCGATTAAGGAGACCCAGTACTTC.

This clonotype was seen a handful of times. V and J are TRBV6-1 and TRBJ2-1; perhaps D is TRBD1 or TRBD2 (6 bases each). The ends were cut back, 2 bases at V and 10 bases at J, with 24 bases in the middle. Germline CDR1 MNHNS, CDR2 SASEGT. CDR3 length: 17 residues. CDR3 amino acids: CASSEILGGTSHQEQFF. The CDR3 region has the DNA TGTGCCAGCAGTGAAATTTTAGGGGGGACTTCACATCAGGAGCAGTTCTTC.

The CDR3 spells CSARDTDYEQYF. CDR3 nucleotides: TGCAGTGCTAGAGATACGGACTACGAGCAGTACTTC. This rearrangement joins TRBV20-1 to TRBJ2-7; D remains ambiguous. The CDR3 contains 12 residues. Germline CDR1 DFQATT, CDR2 SNEGSKA (reference sequence). The V gene lost 0 bases and the J gene lost 3 bases, with 6 bases spanning the gap.

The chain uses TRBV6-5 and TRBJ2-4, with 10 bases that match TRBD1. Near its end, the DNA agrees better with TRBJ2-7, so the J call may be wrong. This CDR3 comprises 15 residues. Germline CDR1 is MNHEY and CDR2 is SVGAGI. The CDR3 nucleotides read TGTGCCAGCAGTCCGGGGACAGGGGCCCTCTACGAGCAGTACTTC. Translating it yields CASSPGTGALYEQYF.

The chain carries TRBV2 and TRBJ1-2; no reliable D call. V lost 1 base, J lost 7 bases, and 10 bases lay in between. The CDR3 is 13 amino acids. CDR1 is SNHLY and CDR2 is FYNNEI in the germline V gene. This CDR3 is CASSEVRWGGYTF. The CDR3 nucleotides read TGTGCCAGCAGTGAAGTGCGGTGGGGTGGCTACACCTTC.

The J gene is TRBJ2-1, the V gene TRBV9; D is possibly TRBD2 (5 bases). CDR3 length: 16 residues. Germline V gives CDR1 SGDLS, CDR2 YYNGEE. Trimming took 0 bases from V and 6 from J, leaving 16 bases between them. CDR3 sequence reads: CASSVVPASGPNEQFF. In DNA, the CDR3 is TGTGCCAGCAGCGTAGTCCCGGCGAGCGGTCCCAATGAGCAGTTCTTC. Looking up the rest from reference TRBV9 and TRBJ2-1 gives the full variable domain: DSGVTQTPKHLITATGQRVTLRCSPRSGDLSVYWYQQSLDQGLQFLIQYYNGEERAKGNILERFSAQQFPDLHSELNLSSLELGDSALYFCASSVVPASGPNEQFFGPGTRLTVL.

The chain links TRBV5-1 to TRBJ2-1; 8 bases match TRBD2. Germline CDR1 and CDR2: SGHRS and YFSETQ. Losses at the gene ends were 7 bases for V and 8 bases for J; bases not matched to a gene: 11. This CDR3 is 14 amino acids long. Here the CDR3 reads CASALPDGGDEQFF. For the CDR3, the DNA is TGCGCCAGCGCCCTACCGGACGGGGGGGATGAGCAGTTCTTC.

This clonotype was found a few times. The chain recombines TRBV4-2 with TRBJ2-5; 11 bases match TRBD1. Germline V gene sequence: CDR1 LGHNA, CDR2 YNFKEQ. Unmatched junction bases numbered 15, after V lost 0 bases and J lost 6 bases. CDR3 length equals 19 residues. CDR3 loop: CASSQDLKEGTGGVKTQYF. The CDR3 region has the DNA TGTGCCAGCAGCCAAGATCTGAAAGAAGGGACAGGGGGAGTGAAGACCCAGTACTTC.

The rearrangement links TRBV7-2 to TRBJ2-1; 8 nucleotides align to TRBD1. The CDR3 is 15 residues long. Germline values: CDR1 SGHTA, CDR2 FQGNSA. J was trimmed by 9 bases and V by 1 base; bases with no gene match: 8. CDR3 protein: CASSLVVQGAGEQFF. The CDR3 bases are TGTGCCAGCAGCTTAGTGGTGCAGGGGGCAGGTGAGCAGTTCTTC.

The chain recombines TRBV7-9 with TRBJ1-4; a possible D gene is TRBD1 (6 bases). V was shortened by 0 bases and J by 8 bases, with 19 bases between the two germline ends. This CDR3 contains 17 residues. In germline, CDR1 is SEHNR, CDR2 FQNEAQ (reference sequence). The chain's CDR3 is CASSLAGGVGAIEKLFF. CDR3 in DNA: TGTGCCAGCAGCTTAGCAGGCGGCGTGGGGGCCATAGAAAAACTGTTTTTT. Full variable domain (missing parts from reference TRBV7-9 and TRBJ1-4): DTGVSQNPRHKITKRGQNVTFRCDPISEHNRLYWYRQTLGQGPEFLTYFQNEAQLEKSRLLSDRFSAERPKGSFSTLEIQRTEQGDSAMYLCASSLAGGVGAIEKLFFGSGTQLSVL.

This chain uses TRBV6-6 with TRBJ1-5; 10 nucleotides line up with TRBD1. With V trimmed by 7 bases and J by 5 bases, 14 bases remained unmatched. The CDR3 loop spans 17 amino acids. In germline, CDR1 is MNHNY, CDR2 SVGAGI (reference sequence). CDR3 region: CASTEGGDRGPHQPQHF. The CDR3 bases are TGTGCCAGCACCGAGGGGGGAGACAGGGGGCCGCATCAGCCCCAGCATTTT.

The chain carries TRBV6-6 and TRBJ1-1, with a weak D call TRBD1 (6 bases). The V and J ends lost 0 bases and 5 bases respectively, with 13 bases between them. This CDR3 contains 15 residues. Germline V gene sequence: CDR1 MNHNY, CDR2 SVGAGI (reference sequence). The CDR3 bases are TGTGCCAGCAGTTACTCTTTGGGGGGCTATACTGAAGCTTTCTTT. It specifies CASSYSLGGYTEAFF.

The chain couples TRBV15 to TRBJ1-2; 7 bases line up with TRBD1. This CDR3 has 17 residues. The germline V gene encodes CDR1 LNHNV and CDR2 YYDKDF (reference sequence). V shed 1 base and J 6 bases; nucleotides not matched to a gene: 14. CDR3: CATSRASTGLRRDGYTF. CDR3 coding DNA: TGTGCCACCAGCAGAGCCTCGACAGGGCTGAGGCGGGATGGCTACACCTTC.

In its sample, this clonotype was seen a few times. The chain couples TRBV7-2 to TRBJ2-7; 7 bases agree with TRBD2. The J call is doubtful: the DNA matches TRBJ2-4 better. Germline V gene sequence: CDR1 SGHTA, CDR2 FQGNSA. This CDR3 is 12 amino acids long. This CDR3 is CASSAGLTIQYF. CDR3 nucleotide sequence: TGTGCCAGCAGCGCGGGACTAACCATTCAGTACTTC.

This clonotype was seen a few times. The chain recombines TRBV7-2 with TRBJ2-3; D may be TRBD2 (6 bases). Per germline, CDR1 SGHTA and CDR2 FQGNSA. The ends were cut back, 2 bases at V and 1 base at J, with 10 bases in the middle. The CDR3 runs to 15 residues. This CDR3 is CASSLQTGGTDTQYF. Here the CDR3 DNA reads TGTGCCAGCAGCTTACAAACGGGGGGCACAGATACGCAGTATTTT. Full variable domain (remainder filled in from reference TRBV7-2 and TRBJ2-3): GAGVSQSPSNKVTEKGKDVELRCDPISGHTALYWYRQSLGQGLEFLIYFQGNSAPDKSGLPSDRFSAERTGGSVSTLTIQRTQQEDSAVYLCASSLQTGGTDTQYFGPGTRLTVL.